This is a list of T cell receptor beta chains from one sample in a study of graft-versus-host responses after intestinal transplantation. Sequencing used immunoSEQ multiplex PCR; TCRdb keeps in-frame clones, though not all of them. The table includes several thousand clones, around a third detected once. The sample consisted of alloreactive CD4+ T cells from a mixed lymphocyte reaction culture, taken before intestinal transplant. The receptors were gathered from a human patient who received an intestinal transplant. Each CDR3 is given with its conserved first and last residue. The D gene is left open where the match is weak. Expanded clones get a size class; other rows say once, few or many, or leave the size out.

TRBV6-5	.	.	TRBJ2-7	CASRQTGPRGYEQYF	TGTGCCAGCAGGCAAACAGGGCCCCGGGGCTACGAGCAGTACTTC
TRBV7-2	.	.	TRBJ2-5	CASSPRRQETQYF	TGTGCCAGCAGCCCGAGGAGACAAGAGACCCAGTACTTC
TRBV5-1	.	.	TRBJ2-1	CASSWTASSYNEQFF	TGCGCCAGCAGCTGGACAGCTAGCTCCTACAATGAGCAGTTCTTC
TRBV5-1	.	few	TRBJ2-2	CASSWRSNTGELFF	TGCGCCAGCAGCTGGAGGTCGAACACCGGGGAGCTGTTTTTT
TRBV13	TRBD2	.	TRBJ2-3	CASSSSTSGRYTDTQYF	TGTGCCAGCAGCTCCTCGACTAGCGGGAGATACACAGATACGCAGTATTTT
TRBV28	TRBD1	.	TRBJ1-4	CASSYTGATNEKLFF	TGTGCCAGCAGTTATACAGGGGCAACTAATGAAAAACTGTTTTTT
TRBV29-1	.	few	TRBJ2-7	CSVELAAYEQYF	TGCAGCGTGGAGCTGGCGGCATACGAGCAGTACTTC
TRBV5-4	TRBD2	.	TRBJ2-3	CASSRTSGGYSTDTQYF	TGTGCCAGCAGCCGGACTAGCGGGGGTTATAGCACAGATACGCAGTATTTT
TRBV7-9	.	few	TRBJ1-2	CASSPNRLGHGYTF	TGTGCCAGCAGCCCGAATCGCTTGGGGCATGGCTACACCTTC
TRBV6-6	TRBD1	few	TRBJ1-2	CASTIDRVGGYTF	TGTGCCAGCACCATAGACAGGGTAGGCGGCTACACCTTC
TRBV18	TRBD2	.	TRBJ2-5	CASSPLGGVQETQYF	TGTGCCAGCTCACCACTCGGGGGGGTACAAGAGACCCAGTACTTC
TRBV6-5	TRBD2	medium-sized	TRBJ2-7	CASHGSRGVYEQYF	TGTGCCAGCCACGGTTCTCGGGGGGTTTACGAGCAGTACTTC
TRBV30	.	few	TRBJ1-3	CAWSRTQNTIYF	TGTGCCTGGAGTCGGACACAAAACACCATATATTTT
TRBV19	TRBD1	.	TRBJ1-4	CASRDRGWTNEKLFF	TGTGCCAGTAGGGACAGGGGGTGGACTAATGAAAAACTGTTTTTT
TRBV27	.	.	TRBJ2-1	CASSLLRTYNEQFF	TGTGCCAGCAGTCTCCTGCGGACCTACAATGAGCAGTTCTTC
TRBV18	TRBD1	.	TRBJ2-5	CASSGQGGSGTQYF	TGTGCCAGCTCCGGACAGGGGGGCAGCGGGACCCAGTACTTC
TRBV4-1	.	.	TRBJ2-1	CASSLLTTVANEQFF	TGCGCCAGCAGCCTACTCACAACAGTTGCCAATGAGCAGTTCTTC
TRBV5-4	TRBD1	once	TRBJ1-2	CASSSGGRSGYTF	TGTGCCAGCAGCTCAGGGGGCCGGTCTGGCTACACCTTC
TRBV13	TRBD1	.	TRBJ1-2	CASSRDRAAYGYTF	TGTGCCAGCAGTCGGGACAGGGCGGCCTATGGCTACACCTTC
TRBV7-2	TRBD1	.	TRBJ1-2	CASSPTGYYGYTF	TGTGCCAGCAGCCCGACAGGGTATTATGGCTACACCTTC
TRBV30	.	once	TRBJ2-4	CAWSGRGNIQYF	TGTGCCTGGAGTGGTAGAGGGAACATTCAGTACTTC
TRBV28	TRBD1	medium-sized	TRBJ2-1	CAARGQLGNNEQFF	TGTGCCGCAAGGGGGCAACTGGGGAACAATGAGCAGTTCTTC
TRBV18	.	.	TRBJ1-3	CASSPLVSFSGNTIYF	TGTGCCAGCTCACCACTTGTCTCGTTCTCTGGAAACACCATATATTTT
TRBV6-1	TRBD1	.	TRBJ2-2	CAIHRTGSTGELFF	TGTGCCATACACCGGACAGGGAGCACCGGGGAGCTGTTTTTT
TRBV2	.	.	TRBJ1-6	CASSESGHSPLHF	TGTGCCAGCAGTGAAAGCGGCCATTCACCCCTCCACTTT
TRBV11-3	TRBD2	.	TRBJ2-2	CASSRGRNTGELFF	TGTGCCAGCAGCCGCGGGAGGAACACCGGGGAGCTGTTTTTT
TRBV18	.	.	TRBJ2-2	CASSPVVQFNTGELFF	TGTGCCAGCTCACCGGTCGTCCAGTTTAACACCGGGGAGCTGTTTTTT
TRBV6-1	.	few	TRBJ1-3	CASSVTGSPGNAIYF	TGTGCCAGCAGCGTGACCGGGAGCCCTGGAAACGCCATATATTTT
TRBV2	.	few	TRBJ2-3	CASNSGISTDTQYF	TGTGCCAGCAACTCGGGAATTAGCACAGATACGCAGTATTTT
TRBV9	TRBD2	few	TRBJ2-1	CASSVDGRFYNEQFF	TGTGCCAGCAGCGTAGACGGGAGGTTCTACAATGAGCAGTTCTTC
TRBV11-2	TRBD2	.	TRBJ2-7	CASSPSGASLEQYF	TGTGCCAGCAGCCCCAGCGGGGCCTCCTTGGAGCAGTACTTC
TRBV18	TRBD1	.	TRBJ1-5	CASSEDRVSNQPQHF	TGTGCCAGCTCAGAGGACAGGGTGAGCAATCAGCCCCAGCATTTT
TRBV28	TRBD2	few	TRBJ2-2	CASSHGGSPGELFF	TGTGCCAGCAGTCACGGGGGGTCCCCCGGGGAGCTGTTTTTT
TRBV4-2	.	.	TRBJ2-6	CASSQDARSQAGANVLTF	TGTGCCAGCAGCCAAGATGCCCGTTCTCAGGCTGGGGCCAACGTCCTGACTTTC
TRBV5-1	TRBD1	few	TRBJ1-2	CASSFNRGVDYGYTF	TGCGCCAGCAGCTTCAACAGGGGGGTAGACTATGGCTACACCTTC
TRBV7-2	.	few	TRBJ2-7	CASSFSYYEQYF	TGTGCCAGCAGCTTTTCGTACTACGAGCAGTACTTC
TRBV30	.	.	TRBJ1-5	CAWARGGYERPQHF	TGTGCCTGGGCCCGGGGAGGTTACGAAAGGCCCCAGCATTTT
TRBV27	.	.	TRBJ1-6	CASSLSALDRPSPLHF	TGTGCCAGCAGTCTTTCCGCCCTTGACAGGCCTTCACCCCTCCACTTT
TRBV5-4	TRBD2	few	TRBJ2-7	CASSRTGTSGRGYEQYF	TGTGCCAGCAGCCGAACCGGGACTAGCGGGAGGGGTTACGAGCAGTACTTC
TRBV4-1	TRBD1	few	TRBJ1-4	CASSQERDRDEKLFF	TGCGCCAGCAGCCAAGAACGGGACAGGGATGAAAAACTGTTTTTT
TRBV28	.	few	TRBJ1-5	CASSFPDKKNQPQHF	TGTGCCAGCAGTTTTCCCGACAAGAAAAATCAGCCCCAGCATTTT
TRBV2	TRBD2	few	TRBJ2-3	CASRSTSGGPKQYF	TGTGCCAGCAGGTCGACTAGCGGGGGGCCGAAGCAGTATTTT